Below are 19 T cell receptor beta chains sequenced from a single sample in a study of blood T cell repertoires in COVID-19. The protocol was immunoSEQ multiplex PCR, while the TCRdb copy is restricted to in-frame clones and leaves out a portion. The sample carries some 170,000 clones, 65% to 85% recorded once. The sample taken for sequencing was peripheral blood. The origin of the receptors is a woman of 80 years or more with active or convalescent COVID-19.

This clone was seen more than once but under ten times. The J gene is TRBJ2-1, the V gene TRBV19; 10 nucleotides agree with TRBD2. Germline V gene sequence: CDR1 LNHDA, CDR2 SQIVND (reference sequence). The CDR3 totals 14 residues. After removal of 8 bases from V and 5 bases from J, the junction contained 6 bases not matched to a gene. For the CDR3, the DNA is TGTGCCAGTGGGAGCGGGGGGGGCAACAATGAGCAGTTCTTC. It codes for CASGSGGGNNEQFF. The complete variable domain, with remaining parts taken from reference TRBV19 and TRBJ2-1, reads DGGITQSPKYLFRKEGQNVTLSCEQNLNHDAMYWYRQDPGQGLRLIYYSQIVNDFQKGDIAEGYSVSREKKESFPLTVTSAQKNPTAFYLCASGSGGGNNEQFFGPGTRLTVL.

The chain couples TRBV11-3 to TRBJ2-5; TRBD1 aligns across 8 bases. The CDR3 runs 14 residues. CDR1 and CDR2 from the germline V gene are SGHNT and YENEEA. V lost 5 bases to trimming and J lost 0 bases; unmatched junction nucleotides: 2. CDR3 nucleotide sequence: TGTGCCAGCAGCGAGGACAGGGACCAAGAGACCCAGTACTTC. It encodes CASSEDRDQETQYF.

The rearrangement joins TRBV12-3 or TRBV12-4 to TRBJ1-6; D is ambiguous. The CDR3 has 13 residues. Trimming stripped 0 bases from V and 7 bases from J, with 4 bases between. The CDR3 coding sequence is TGTGCCAGCAGTTTAGCCCCAAATTCACCCCTCCACTTT. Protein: CASSLAPNSPLHF.

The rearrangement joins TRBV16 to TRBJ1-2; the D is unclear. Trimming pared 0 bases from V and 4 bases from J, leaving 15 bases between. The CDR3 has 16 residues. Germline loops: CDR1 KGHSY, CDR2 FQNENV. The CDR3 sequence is CASSQSTPGFGYGYTF. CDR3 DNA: TGTGCCAGCAGCCAATCAACGCCAGGCTTTGGCTATGGCTACACCTTC.

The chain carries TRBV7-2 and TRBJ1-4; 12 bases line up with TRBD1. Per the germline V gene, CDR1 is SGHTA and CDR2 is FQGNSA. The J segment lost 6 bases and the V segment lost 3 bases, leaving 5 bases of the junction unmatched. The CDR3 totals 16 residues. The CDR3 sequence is CASSLRGQGAYEKLFF. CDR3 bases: TGTGCCAGCAGCTTGCGGGGACAGGGGGCGTATGAAAAACTGTTTTTT.

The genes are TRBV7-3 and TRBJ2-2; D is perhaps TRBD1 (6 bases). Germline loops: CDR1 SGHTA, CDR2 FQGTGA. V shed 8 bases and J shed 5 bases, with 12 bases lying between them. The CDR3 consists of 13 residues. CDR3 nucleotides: TGTGCCAGCCGCGCAGGGGCTACCGGGGAGCTGTTTTTT. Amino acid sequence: CASRAGATGELFF.

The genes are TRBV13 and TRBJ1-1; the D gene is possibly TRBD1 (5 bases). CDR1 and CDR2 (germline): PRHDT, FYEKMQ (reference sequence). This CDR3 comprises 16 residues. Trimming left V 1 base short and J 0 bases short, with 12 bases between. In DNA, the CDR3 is TGTGCCAGCAGCTTAGAAACAGGCGATATGAACACTGAAGCTTTCTTT. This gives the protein CASSLETGDMNTEAFF.

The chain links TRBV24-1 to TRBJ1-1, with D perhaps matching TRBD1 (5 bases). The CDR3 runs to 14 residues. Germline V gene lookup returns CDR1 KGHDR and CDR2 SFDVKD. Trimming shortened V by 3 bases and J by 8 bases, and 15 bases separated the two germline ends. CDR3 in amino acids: CATSDRTPDIEAFF. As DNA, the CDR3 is TGTGCCACCAGTGATCGGACACCCGATATCGAAGCTTTCTTT.

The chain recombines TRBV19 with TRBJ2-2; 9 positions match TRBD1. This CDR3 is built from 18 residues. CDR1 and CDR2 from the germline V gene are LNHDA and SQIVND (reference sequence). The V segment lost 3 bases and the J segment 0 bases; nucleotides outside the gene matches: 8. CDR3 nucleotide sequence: TGTGCCAGTAGTATCGTCCCGGGACAGGGTTCGAACACCGGGGAGCTGTTTTTT. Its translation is CASSIVPGQGSNTGELFF. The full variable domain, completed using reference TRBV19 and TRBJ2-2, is DGGITQSPKYLFRKEGQNVTLSCEQNLNHDAMYWYRQDPGQGLRLIYYSQIVNDFQKGDIAEGYSVSREKKESFPLTVTSAQKNPTAFYLCASSIVPGQGSNTGELFFGEGSRLTVL.

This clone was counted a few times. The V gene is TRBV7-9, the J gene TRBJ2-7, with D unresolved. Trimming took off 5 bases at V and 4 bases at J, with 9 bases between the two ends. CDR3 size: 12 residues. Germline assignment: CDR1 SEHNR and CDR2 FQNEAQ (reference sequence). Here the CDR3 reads CASSTYKYEQYF. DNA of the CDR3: TGTGCCAGCAGCACATACAAGTACGAGCAGTACTTC.

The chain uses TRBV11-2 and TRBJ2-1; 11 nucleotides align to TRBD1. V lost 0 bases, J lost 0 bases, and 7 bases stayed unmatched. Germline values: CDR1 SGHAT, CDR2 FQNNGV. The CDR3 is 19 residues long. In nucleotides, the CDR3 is TGTGCCAGCAGCTTAGACGGACAGGGGGCGACGAGCTCCTACAATGAGCAGTTCTTC. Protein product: CASSLDGQGATSSYNEQFF.

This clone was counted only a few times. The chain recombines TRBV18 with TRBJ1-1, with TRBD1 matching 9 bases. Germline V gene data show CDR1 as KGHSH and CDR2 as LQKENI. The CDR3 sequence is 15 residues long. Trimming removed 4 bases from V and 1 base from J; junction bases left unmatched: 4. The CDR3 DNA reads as TGTGCCAGCTCACAAGGACAGGGGAGGAACACTGAAGCTTTCTTT. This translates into CASSQGQGRNTEAFF.

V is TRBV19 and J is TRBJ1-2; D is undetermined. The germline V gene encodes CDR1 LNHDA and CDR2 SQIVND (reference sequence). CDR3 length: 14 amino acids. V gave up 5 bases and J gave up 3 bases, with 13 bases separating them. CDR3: CASSSWGGDYGYTF. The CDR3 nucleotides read TGTGCCAGTAGTTCATGGGGAGGAGACTATGGCTACACCTTC.

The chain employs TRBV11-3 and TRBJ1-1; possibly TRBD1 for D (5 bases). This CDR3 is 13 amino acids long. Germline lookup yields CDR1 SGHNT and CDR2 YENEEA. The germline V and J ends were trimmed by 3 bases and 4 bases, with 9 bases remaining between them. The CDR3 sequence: CASSFTGATEAFF. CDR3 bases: TGTGCCAGCAGCTTCACAGGAGCCACTGAAGCTTTCTTT.

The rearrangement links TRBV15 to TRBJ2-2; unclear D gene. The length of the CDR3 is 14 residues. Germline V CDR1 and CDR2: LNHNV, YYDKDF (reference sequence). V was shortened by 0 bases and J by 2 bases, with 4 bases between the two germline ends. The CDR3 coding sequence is TGTGCCACCAGCAGAGATCAAAACACCGGGGAGCTGTTTTTT. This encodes CATSRDQNTGELFF.

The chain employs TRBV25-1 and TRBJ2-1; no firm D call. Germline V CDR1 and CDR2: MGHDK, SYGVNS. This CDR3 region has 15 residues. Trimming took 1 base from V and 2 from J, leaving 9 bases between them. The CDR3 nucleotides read TGTGCCAGCAGTGAATCAGAAACCCCCTACAATGAGCAGTTCTTC. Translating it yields CASSESETPYNEQFF.

The CDR3 nucleotides are TGTGCCAGCAGCCCTAGGACAGAAGAGACCCAGTACTTC. It specifies CASSPRTEETQYF. The V and J genes are TRBV7-2 and TRBJ2-5, with TRBD1 as a possible D gene (6 bases). CDR1 is SGHTA and CDR2 is FQGNSA in the germline V gene. The ends were cut back, 5 bases at V and 3 bases at J, with 10 bases in the middle. The CDR3 is 13 residues long. Full variable domain (remainder filled in from reference TRBV7-2 and TRBJ2-5): GAGVSQSPSNKVTEKGKDVELRCDPISGHTALYWYRQSLGQGLEFLIYFQGNSAPDKSGLPSDRFSAERTGGSVSTLTIQRTQQEDSAVYLCASSPRTEETQYFGPGTRLLVL.

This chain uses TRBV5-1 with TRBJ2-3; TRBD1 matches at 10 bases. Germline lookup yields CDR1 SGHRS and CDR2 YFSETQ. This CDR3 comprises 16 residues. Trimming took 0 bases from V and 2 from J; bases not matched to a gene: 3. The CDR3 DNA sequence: TGCGCCAGCAGCTTGGGACAGGGGGCGAACACAGATACGCAGTATTTT. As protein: CASSLGQGANTDTQYF.

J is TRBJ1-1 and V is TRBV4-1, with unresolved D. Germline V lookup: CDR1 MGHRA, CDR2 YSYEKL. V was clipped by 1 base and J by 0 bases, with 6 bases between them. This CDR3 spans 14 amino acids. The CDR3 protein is CASSQVQMNTEAFF. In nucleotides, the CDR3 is TGCGCCAGCAGCCAAGTACAGATGAACACTGAAGCTTTCTTT.